This T cell receptor (beta chain) appears in the sequencing data of a study of cytomegalovirus exposure and HLA in healthy donors. Study-wide results and limits: Donors were assumed by presence/absence analyses to have roughly uniform sequencing depth. Looking again later, the authors saw that most CMV-associated TCR beta chains seemed HLA-restricted. Several of the most significant clusters appeared, in a later analysis, to be linked to common viral pathogens.

Vbeta (60) and Jbeta (13) primers were used in the PCR. The protocol was immunoSEQ multiplex PCR, while the TCRdb copy is restricted to in-frame clones and leaves out a portion. There are under 120,000 clones in the sample; about 70% occur only once, and about 2.8% lies in the top ten. Comments on this clone: The antigen remains undetermined.

Trimming shortened V by 5 bases and J by 5 bases, and 19 bases separated the two germline ends. This CDR3 comprises 15 residues. Germline V lookup: CDR1 SGHVS, CDR2 FQNEAQ. Sequenced sample: PBMCs. The chain carries TRBV7-8 and TRBJ2-7; maybe TRBD2 (5 bases). This receptor was obtained from a man aged 50 to 59 in good health and CMV-seropositive. The CDR3 nucleotides are TGTGCCAGCAGCCGGTCACCCTCTAGCTCAGACGAGCAGTACTTC. It codes for CASSRSPSSSDEQYF.